This T cell receptor (beta chain) originates from a study of neoadjuvant anti-PD-1 for oral cavity cancer. Notes on the study in general: With a few patients per group, TCR findings need larger cohorts.

The assay was immunoSEQ multiplex PCR, and TCRdb's table has in-frame clones only and misses some. This sample has some 7,000 clones; 74% occur once, and the top ten carry more than 2.5%. The length of the CDR3 is 16 residues. As to this clone: Its cognate antigen is unknown.

These newly diagnosed stage II-IVA oral cavity squamous cell carcinoma patients had no prior systemic or radiation treatment. The chain uses TRBV1 and TRBJ2-6. TRBV1 is deemed a pseudogene. This TCR derives from a person between 40 and 85 years old with oral cavity squamous cell carcinoma. The sequenced sample was PBMCs, obtained before nivolumab (anti-PD-1) treatment. CDR3 coding DNA: TGCACCAGCAACCCCCGGCTGTGGTTCGGGGCCAACGTCCTGACTTTC. Encoded protein: CTSNPRLWFGANVLTF.